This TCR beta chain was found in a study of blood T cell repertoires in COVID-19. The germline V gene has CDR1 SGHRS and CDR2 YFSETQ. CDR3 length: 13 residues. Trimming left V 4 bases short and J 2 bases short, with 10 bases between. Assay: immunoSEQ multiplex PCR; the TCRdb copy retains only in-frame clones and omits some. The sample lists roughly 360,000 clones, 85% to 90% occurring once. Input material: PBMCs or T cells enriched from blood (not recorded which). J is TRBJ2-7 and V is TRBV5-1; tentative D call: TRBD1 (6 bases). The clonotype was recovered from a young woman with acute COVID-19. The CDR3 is CASSRGQTYEQYF. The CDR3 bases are TGCGCCAGCAGCCGGGGACAAACCTACGAGCAGTACTTC.